The TCR beta chain under discussion was sequenced for a study of cytotoxic CD8 clonotypes in ibrutinib-treated CLL (dated by TCRdb to about 2021). A note on the overall study: In this cohort, approximately 15 patients were treatment-naive and fewer than 13 were relapsed/refractory, while approximately 18 had unmutated IGHV. Responses were partial in roughly 24 patients and complete in 2; after median 68 months follow-up, about 14 stayed in remission and about 12 progressed. Response samples were taken after a median of approximately 12 months on treatment, ranging from 6 to 36 months. On average, each sample had about 250,000 productive templates and 94,082 productive rearrangements. Longitudinal samples were obtainable from about 30% of the roughly 90 participants in the trial. Cryopreserved peripheral blood mononuclear cells were collected at three points: before therapy, at response, and at either sustained remission or disease progression. Every remission and progressive disease sample was obtained while ibrutinib was still being received by the patients. The research as a whole found: Public clonotypes were rare and either contracted or stayed stable during treatment, and the rise in clonality at ibrutinib response reflected the expansion of private clonotypes. At ibrutinib response clonality went up, during sustained remission it held steady, and at progression it dropped back toward baseline. Baseline clonality exceeded that of age-matched healthy donors and correlated strongly with circulating CD8+ T-cell counts. Sampling times were not matched between sustained-remission and progressing patients, and lymph node repertoires were not studied.

The time point label here, explained by the study, means: 20 to 25 months on ibrutinib. For TCR beta library preparation, roughly 1.8 micrograms of genomic DNA was extracted from cryopreserved PBMCs. Longitudinal blood samples from CLL patients on ibrutinib monotherapy were analyzed using high-throughput TCR beta sequencing. The patients took part in an open-label, single-center phase 2 trial of ibrutinib monotherapy. Turning to this clone: Its target antigen remains unknown. Base qualities are not at hand, and no much larger clone is one base apart.

The goal of deep resolution MiSeq sequencing was a depth between 1 in 1 million and 1 in 200,000 T cells, and coverage averaged 10x per clonotype. The immunoSEQ hsTCRB Kit was used to generate TCR beta libraries. The published analysis was carried out like this. Data were analyzed with ImmunoSEQ Data Assistant and ImmunoSEQ Analyzer, with V, D and J genes assigned per IMGT definitions. Clonality, with values ranging from 0 to 1, was calculated as one minus the normalized Shannon entropy of productive rearrangement frequencies. Only overrepresented clonotypes making up at least 0.05% of the repertoire of each patient were included in the public clonotype analysis. Some 12 age-matched healthy donor repertoires from immuneACCESS served as clonality controls. TCRdb took this table from immuneACCESS and kept in-frame rearrangements with V and J called. Such tables lack part of the clones; where checked against another copy, unresolved V genes explain under half of the gap, and the rest is unexplained. D and trimming were read from the DNA, whereas the V and J calls and clone size are those reported in that table. The sample table holds roughly 250,000 clones, of which under 75% were seen once. Roughly 15% of the sample lies in the top ten.

The source of this sequence is a human donor with chronic lymphocytic leukemia. Here the sequenced sample was PBMCs, taken after 24 months of ibrutinib treatment.

The CDR3 amino acid sequence is: CASSLDTGFTYEQYF. The DNA reads TGTGCCAGCAGCTTAGATACAGGGTTCACCTACGAGCAGTACTTC. This sequence uses TRBV27 and TRBJ2-7, with a tentative D gene TRBD1 over 6 matching bases. From a lookup of the germline V gene (reference sequence), CDR1 and CDR2 are MNHEY and SMNVEV. V is cut by 6 bases and J by 2 bases, and the space between the germline ends is 17 bases. The CDR3 measures 15 amino acids from cysteine to phenylalanine. Left in the record is the CDR3 DNA by itself, 45 bases read in frame from the first base.